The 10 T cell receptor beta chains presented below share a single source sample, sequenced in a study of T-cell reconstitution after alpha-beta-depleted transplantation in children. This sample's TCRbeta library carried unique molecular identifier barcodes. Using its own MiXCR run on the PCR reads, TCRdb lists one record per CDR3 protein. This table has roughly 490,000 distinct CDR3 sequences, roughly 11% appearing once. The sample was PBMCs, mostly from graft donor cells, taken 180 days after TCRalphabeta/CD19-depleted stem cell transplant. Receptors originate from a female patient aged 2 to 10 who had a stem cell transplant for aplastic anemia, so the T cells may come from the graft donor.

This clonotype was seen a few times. CDR3 nucleotides: TGTGCCAGCAGTCGGTGGGGCGAGCAGTACTTC. Protein sequence: CASSRWGEQYF. The rearrangement joins TRBV7-2 to TRBJ2-7, with D unclear. V lost 6 bases to trimming and J lost 6 bases, with 9 bases between them. This CDR3 region has 11 residues. Germline values: CDR1 SGHTA, CDR2 FQGNSA. The complete variable domain, with remaining parts taken from reference TRBV7-2 and TRBJ2-7, reads GAGVSQSPSNKVTEKGKDVELRCDPISGHTALYWYRQSLGQGLEFLIYFQGNSAPDKSGLPSDRFSAERTGGSVSTLTIQRTQQEDSAVYLCASSRWGEQYFGPGTRLTVT.

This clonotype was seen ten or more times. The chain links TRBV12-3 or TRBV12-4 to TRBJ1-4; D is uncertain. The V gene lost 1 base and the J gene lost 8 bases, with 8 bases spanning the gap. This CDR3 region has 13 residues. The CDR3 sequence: CASSLGLGEKLFF. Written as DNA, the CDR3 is TGTGCCAGCAGTTTAGGTCTGGGGGAAAAACTGTTTTTT.

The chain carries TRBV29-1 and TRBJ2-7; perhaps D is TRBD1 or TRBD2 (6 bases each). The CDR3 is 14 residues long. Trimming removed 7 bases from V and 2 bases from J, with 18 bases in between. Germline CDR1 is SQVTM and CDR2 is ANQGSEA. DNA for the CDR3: TGCAGCGATCTTCGGGGGCGCAGAACCTACGAGCAGTACGTC. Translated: CSDLRGRRTYEQYV.

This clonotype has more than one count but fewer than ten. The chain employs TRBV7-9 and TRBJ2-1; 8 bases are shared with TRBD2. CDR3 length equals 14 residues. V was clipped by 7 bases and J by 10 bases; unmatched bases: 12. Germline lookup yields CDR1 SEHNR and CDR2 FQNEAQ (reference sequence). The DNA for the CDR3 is TGTGCCAGCATATTTGCCGGACTAGCTCACGAGCAGTTCTTC. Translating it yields CASIFAGLAHEQFF.

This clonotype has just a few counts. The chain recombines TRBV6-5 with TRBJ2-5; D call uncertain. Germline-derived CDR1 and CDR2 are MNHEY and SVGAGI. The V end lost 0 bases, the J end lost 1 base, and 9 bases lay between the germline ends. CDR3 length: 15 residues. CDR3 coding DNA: TGTGCCAGCAGTTACTCCGCAGGAATCCAAGAGACCCAGTACTTC. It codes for CASSYSAGIQETQYF.

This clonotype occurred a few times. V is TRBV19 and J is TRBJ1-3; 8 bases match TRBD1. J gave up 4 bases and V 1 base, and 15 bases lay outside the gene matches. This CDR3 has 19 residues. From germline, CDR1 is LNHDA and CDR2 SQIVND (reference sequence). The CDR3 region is CASSIGIGQGLVNGNTIYF. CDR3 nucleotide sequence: TGTGCCAGTAGTATAGGGATCGGACAGGGCCTTGTTAACGGAAACACCATATATTTT.

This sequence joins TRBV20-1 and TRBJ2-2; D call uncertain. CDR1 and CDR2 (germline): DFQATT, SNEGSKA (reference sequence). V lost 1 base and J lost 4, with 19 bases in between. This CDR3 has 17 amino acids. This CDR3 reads CSARVTGRQSITGELFF. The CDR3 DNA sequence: TGCAGTGCTAGAGTTACCGGACGGCAGTCCATCACCGGGGAGCTGTTTTTT.

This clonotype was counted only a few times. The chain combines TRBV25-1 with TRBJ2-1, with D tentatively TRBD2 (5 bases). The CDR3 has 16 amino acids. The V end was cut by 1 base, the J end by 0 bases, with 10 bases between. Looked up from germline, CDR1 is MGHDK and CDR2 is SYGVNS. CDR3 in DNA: TGTGCCAGCAGTGAATCTCTAGCCGACTCCTACAATGAGCAGTTCTTC. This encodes CASSESLADSYNEQFF. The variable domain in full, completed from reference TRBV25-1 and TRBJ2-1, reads EADIYQTPRYLVIGTGKKITLECSQTMGHDKMYWYQQDPGMELHLIHYSYGVNSTEKGDLSSESTVSRIRTEHFPLTLESARPSHTSQYLCASSESLADSYNEQFFGPGTRLTVL.

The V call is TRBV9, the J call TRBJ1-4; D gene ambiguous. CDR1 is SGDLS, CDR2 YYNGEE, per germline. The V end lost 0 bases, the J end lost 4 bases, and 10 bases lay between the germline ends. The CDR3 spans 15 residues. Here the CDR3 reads CASSVGTVYNEKLFF. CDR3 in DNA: TGTGCCAGCAGCGTAGGAACTGTTTATAATGAAAAACTGTTTTTT.

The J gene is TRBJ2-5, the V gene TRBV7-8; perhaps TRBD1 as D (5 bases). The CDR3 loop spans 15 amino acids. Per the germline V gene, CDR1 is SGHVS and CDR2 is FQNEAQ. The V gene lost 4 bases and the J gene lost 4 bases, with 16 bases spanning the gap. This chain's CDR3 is CASSSLAGPVETQYF. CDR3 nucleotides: TGTGCCAGCAGCTCCCTGGCAGGGCCAGTAGAGACCCAGTACTTC.